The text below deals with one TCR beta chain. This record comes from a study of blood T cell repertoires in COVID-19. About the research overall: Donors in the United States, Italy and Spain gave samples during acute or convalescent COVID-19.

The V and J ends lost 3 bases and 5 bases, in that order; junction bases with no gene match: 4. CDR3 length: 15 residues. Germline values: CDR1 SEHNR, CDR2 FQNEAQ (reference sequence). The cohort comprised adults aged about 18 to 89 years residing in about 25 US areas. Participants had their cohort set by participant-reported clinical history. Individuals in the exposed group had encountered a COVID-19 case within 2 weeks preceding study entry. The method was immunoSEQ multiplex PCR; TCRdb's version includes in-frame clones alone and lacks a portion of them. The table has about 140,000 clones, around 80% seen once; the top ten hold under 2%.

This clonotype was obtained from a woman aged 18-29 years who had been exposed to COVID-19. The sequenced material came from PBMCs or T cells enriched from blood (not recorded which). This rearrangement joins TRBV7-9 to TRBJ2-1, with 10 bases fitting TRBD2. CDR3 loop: CASSFSGRADNEQFF. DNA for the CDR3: TGTGCCAGCAGCTTCAGCGGGAGGGCCGACAATGAGCAGTTCTTC. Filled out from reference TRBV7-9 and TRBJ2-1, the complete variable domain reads DTGVSQNPRHKITKRGQNVTFRCDPISEHNRLYWYRQTLGQGPEFLTYFQNEAQLEKSRLLSDRFSAERPKGSFSTLEIQRTEQGDSAMYLCASSFSGRADNEQFFGPGTRLTVL.